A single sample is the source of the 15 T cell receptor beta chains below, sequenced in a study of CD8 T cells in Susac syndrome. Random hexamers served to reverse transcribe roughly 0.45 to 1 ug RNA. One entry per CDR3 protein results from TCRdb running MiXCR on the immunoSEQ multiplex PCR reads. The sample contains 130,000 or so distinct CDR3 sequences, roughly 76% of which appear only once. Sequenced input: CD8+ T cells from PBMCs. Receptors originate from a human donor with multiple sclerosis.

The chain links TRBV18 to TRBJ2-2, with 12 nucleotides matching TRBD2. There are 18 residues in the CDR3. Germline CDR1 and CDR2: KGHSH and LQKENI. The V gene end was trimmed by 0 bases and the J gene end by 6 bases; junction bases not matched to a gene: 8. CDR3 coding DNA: TGTGCCAGCTCACCACCGGGTCGAGGACTAGCGGGGCCCGGGGAGCTGTTTTTT. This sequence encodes CASSPPGRGLAGPGELFF. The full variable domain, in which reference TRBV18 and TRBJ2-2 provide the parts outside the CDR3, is NAGVMQNPRHLVRRRGQEARLRCSPMKGHSHVYWYRQLPEEGLKFMVYLQKENIIDESGMPKERFSAEFPKEGPSILRIQQVVRGDSAAYFCASSPPGRGLAGPGELFFGEGSRLTVL.

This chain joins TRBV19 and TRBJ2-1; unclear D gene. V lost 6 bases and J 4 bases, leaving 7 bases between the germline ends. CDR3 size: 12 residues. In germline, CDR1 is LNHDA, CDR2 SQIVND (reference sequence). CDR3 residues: CASRPDYNEQFF. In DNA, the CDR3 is TGTGCCAGTAGGCCAGATTACAATGAGCAGTTCTTC.

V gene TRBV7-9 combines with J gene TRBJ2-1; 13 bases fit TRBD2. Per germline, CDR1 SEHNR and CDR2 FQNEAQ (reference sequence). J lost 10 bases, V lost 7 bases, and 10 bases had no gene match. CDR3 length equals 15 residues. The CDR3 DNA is TGTGCCAGCACCTCAACTAGCGGGGGGGCGGGAGAGCAGTTCTTC. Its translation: CASTSTSGGAGEQFF.

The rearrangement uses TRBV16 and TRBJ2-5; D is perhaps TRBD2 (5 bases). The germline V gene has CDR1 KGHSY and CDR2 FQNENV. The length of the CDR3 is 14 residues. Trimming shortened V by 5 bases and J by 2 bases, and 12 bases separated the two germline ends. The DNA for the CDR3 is TGTGCCAGCAGCGCTTCGGGGAAACAAGAGACCCAGTACTTC. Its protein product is CASSASGKQETQYF. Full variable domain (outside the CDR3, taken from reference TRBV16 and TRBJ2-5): GEEVAQTPKHLVRGEGQKAKLYCAPIKGHSYVFWYQQVLKNEFKFLISFQNENVFDETGMPKERFSAKCLPNSPCSLEIQATKLEDSAVYFCASSASGKQETQYFGPGTRLLVL.

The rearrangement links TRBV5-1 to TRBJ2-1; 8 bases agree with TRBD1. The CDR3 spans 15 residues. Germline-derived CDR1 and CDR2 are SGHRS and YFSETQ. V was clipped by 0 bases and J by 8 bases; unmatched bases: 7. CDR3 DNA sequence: TGCGCCAGCAGCTTGGGGGCAGGGGGCGCGGATGAGCAGTTCTTC. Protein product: CASSLGAGGADEQFF.

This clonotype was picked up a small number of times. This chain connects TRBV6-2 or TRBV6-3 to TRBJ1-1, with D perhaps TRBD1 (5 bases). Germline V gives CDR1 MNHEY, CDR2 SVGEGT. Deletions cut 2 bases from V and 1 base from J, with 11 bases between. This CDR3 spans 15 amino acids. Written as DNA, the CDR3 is TGTGCCAGCAGTTACGGCAGGGCAAGGAACACTGAAGCTTTCTTT. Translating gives CASSYGRARNTEAFF.

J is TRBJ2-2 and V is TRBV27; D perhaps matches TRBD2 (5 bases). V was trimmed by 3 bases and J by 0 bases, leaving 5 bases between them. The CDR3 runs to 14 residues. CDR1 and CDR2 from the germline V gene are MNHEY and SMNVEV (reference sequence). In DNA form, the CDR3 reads TGTGCCAGCAGTTTGGGAGCGAACACCGGGGAGCTGTTTTTT. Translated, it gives CASSLGANTGELFF.

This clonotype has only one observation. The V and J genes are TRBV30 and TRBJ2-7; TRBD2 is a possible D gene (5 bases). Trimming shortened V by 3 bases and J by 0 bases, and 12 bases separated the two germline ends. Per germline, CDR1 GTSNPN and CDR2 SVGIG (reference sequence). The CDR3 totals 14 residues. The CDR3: CAWSQIGSSYEQYF. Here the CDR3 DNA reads TGTGCCTGGAGCCAGATAGGGAGCTCCTACGAGCAGTACTTC.

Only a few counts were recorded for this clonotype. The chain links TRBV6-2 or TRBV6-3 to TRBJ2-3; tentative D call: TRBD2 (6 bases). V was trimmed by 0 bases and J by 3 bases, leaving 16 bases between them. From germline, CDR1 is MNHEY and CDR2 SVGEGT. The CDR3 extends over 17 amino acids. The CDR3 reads CASSYSKGRTSTDTQYF. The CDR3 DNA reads TGTGCCAGCAGTTACTCGAAGGGGAGGACCTCAACAGATACGCAGTATTTT.

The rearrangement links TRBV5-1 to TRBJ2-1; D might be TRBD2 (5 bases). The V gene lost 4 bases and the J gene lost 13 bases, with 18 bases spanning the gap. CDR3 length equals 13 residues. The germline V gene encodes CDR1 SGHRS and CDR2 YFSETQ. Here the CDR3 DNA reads TGCGCCAGCAGCCCTGGGGTTGGGAGTCCACAGTTCTTC. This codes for CASSPGVGSPQFF. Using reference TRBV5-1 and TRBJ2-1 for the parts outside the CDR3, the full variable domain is KAGVTQTPRYLIKTRGQQVTLSCSPISGHRSVSWYQQTPGQGLQFLFEYFSETQRNKGNFPGRFSGRQFSNSRSEMNVSTLELGDSALYLCASSPGVGSPQFFGPGTRLTVL.

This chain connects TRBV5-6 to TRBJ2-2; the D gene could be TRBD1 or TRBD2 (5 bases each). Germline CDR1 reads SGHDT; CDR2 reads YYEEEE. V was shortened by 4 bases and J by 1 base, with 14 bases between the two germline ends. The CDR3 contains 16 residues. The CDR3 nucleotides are TGTGCCAGCAGCCACCCCGGGACGGAGAACACCGGGGAGCTGTTTTTT. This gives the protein CASSHPGTENTGELFF.

The CDR3 spells CASSFVDPYEQYF. In DNA, the CDR3 is TGTGCCAGCAGCTTTGTTGATCCCTACGAGCAGTACTTC. The chain links TRBV5-6 to TRBJ2-7; D not certain. The CDR3 totals 13 residues. CDR1 is SGHDT and CDR2 is YYEEEE in the germline V gene. The ends were cut back, 2 bases at V and 2 bases at J, with 8 bases in the middle.

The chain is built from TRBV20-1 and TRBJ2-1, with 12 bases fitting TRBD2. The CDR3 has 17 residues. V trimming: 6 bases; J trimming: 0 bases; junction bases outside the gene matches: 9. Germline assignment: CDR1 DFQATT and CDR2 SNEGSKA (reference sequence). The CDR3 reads CSAARLAGDNSYNEQFF. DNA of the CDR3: TGCAGTGCCGCGAGACTAGCGGGAGACAACTCCTACAATGAGCAGTTCTTC.

CDR3 in amino acids: CASSTLLLVRGQPQHF. The DNA of the CDR3 is TGTGCCAGTAGTACACTACTTCTTGTAAGGGGGCAGCCCCAGCATTTT. The chain has TRBV19 and TRBJ1-5; a possible D gene is TRBD1 (6 bases). Germline CDR1 LNHDA, CDR2 SQIVND (reference sequence). The CDR3 extends over 16 amino acids. V was shortened by 4 bases and J by 7 bases, with 20 bases between the two germline ends.

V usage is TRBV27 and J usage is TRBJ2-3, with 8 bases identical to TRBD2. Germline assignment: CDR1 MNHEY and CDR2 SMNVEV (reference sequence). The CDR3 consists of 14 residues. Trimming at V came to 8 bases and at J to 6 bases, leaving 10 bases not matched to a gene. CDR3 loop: CASAPGLVLDTQYF. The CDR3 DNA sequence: TGTGCCAGCGCGCCGGGACTAGTACTGGATACGCAGTATTTT.